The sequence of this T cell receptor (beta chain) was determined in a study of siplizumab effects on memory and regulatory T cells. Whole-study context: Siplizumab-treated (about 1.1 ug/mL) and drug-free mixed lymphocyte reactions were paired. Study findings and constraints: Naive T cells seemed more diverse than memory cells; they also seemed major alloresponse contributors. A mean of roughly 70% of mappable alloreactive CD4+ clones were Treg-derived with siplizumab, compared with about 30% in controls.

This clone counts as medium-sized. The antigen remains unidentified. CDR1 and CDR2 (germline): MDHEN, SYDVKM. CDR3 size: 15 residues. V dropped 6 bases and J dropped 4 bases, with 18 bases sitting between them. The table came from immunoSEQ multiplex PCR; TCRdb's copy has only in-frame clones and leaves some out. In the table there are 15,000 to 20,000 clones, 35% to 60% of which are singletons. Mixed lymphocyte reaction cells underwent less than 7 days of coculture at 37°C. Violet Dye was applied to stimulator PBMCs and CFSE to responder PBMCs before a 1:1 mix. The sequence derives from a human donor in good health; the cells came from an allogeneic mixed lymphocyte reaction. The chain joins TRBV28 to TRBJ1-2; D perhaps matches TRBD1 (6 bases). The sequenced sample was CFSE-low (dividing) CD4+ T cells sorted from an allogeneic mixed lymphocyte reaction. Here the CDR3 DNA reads TGTGCCAGCAGGAGGGATCGGGGGGCAAGCTATGGCTACACCTTC. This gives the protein CASRRDRGASYGYTF.